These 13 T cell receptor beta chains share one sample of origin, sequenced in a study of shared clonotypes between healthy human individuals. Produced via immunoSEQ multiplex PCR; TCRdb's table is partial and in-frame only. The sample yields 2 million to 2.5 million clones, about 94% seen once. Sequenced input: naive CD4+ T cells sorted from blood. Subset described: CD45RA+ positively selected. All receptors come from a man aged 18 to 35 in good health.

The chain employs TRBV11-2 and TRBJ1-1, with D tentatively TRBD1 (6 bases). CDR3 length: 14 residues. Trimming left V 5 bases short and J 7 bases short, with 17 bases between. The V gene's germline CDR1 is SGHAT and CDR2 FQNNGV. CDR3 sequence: CASSPRQALFEAFF. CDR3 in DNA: TGTGCCAGCAGCCCCCGACAGGCCCTCTTTGAAGCTTTCTTT.

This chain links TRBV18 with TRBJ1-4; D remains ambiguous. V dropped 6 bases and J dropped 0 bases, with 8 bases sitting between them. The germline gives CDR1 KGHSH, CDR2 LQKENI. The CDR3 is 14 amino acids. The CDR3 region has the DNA TGTGCCAGCTCCGAGATTGCAACTAATGAAAAACTGTTTTTT. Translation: CASSEIATNEKLFF.

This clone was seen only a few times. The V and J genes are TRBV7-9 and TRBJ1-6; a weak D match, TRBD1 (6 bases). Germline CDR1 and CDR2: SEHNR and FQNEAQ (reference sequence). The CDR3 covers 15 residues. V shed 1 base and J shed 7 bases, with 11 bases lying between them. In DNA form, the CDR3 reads TGTGCCAGCAGCTTAGAACAGGGCGCGAATTCACCCCTCCACTTT. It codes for CASSLEQGANSPLHF.

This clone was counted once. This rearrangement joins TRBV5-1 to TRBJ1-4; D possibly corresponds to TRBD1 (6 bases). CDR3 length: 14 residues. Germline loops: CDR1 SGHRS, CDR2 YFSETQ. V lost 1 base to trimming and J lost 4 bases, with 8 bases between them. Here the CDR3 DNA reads TGCGCCAGCAGCTTGAGGACAGATAATGAAAAACTGTTTTTT. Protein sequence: CASSLRTDNEKLFF.

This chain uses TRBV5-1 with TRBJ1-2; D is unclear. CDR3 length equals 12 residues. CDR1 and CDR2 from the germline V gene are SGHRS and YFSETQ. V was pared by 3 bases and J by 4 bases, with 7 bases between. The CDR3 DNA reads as TGCGCCAGCAGCTATGAGGGCTATGGCTACACCTTC. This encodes CASSYEGYGYTF.

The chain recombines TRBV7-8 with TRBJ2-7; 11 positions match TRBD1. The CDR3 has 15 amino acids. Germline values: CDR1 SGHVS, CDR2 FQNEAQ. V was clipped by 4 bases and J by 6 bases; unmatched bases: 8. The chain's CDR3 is CASSSPGTGGPEQYF. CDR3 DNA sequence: TGTGCCAGCAGCTCACCTGGGACAGGGGGGCCCGAGCAGTACTTC.

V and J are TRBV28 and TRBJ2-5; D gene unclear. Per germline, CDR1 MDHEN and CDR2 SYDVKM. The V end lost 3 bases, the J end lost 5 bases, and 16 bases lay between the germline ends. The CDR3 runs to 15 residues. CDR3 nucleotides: TGTGCCAGCAGTTTGGCCTGGGTTAGTATCGAGACCCAGTACTTC. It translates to CASSLAWVSIETQYF. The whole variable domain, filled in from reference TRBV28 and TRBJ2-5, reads DVKVTQSSRYLVKRTGEKVFLECVQDMDHENMFWYRQDPGLGLRLIYFSYDVKMKEKGDIPEGYSVSREKKERFSLILESASTNQTSMYLCASSLAWVSIETQYFGPGTRLLVL.

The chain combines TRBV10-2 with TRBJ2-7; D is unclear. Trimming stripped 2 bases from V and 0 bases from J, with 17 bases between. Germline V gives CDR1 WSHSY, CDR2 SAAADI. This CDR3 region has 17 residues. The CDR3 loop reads CASSEKVGQVGSYEQYF. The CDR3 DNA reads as TGCGCCAGCAGTGAGAAGGTGGGCCAGGTGGGCTCCTACGAGCAGTACTTC.

CDR3 loop: CASSPSSGGWNSPLHF. Written as DNA, the CDR3 is TGCGCCAGCAGCCCCTCTTCGGGGGGTTGGAATTCACCCCTCCACTTT. The chain is built from TRBV4-1 and TRBJ1-6; D is perhaps TRBD1 (5 bases). Germline V gene data show CDR1 as MGHRA and CDR2 as YSYEKL. This CDR3 comprises 16 residues. V gave up 4 bases and J gave up 7 bases, with 17 bases separating them.

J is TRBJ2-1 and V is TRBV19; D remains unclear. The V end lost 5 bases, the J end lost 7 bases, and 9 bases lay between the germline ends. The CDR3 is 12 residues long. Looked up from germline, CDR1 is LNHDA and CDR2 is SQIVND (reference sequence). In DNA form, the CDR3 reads TGTGCCAGTAGTGCCCGATTAAATGAGCAGTTCTTC. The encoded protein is CASSARLNEQFF.

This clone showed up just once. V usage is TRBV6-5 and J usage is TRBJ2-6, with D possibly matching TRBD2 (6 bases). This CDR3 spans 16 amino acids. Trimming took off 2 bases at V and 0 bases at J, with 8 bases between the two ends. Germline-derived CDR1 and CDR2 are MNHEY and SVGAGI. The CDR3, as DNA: TGTGCCAGCAGTTACGGGGGGAGCTCTGGGGCCAACGTCCTGACTTTC. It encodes CASSYGGSSGANVLTF.

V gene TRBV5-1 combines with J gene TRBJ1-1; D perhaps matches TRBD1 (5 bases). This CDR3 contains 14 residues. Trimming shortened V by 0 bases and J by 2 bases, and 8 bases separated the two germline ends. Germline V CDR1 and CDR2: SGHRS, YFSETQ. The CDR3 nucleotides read TGCGCCAGCAGCTTGGGGACAATAAACACTGAAGCTTTCTTT. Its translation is CASSLGTINTEAFF.

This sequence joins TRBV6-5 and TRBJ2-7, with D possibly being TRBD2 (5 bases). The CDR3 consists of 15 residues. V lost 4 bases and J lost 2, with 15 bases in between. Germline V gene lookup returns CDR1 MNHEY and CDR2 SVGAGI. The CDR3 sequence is CASSFRVRGTYEQYF. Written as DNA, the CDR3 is TGTGCCAGCAGTTTCCGGGTCCGGGGAACCTACGAGCAGTACTTC.